What follows are 6 T cell receptor beta chains derived from one specimen sequenced in a study of early T cells in non-severe SARS-CoV-2 infection. Using its own MiXCR run on the 5' RACE reads, TCRdb lists one record per CDR3 protein. This table has about 26,000 distinct CDR3 sequences, about 4% appearing once. The specimen was whole blood. These receptors were obtained from an adult who was a healthcare worker with PCR-confirmed SARS-CoV-2 infection or an uninfected control (not recorded which).

This clonotype was recorded at least ten times. The genes are TRBV3-1 and TRBJ1-2; D is perhaps TRBD1 (6 bases). Trimming cost V 0 bases and J 4 bases, with 12 bases left between them. The germline V gene encodes CDR1 LGHDT and CDR2 YNNKEL (reference sequence). This CDR3 is built from 15 residues. The CDR3 spells CASSQDSSDSYGYTF. CDR3 DNA sequence: TGTGCCAGCAGCCAAGATTCTTCGGACAGCTATGGCTACACCTTC.

The table lists this clonotype with a few counts. The chain joins TRBV5-1 to TRBJ2-1; 9 positions agree with TRBD2. Germline V CDR1 and CDR2: SGHRS, YFSETQ. This CDR3 contains 14 residues. Trimming at V came to 7 bases and at J to 4 bases, leaving 6 bases not matched to a gene. CDR3 region: CASYQTSGYNEQFF. For the CDR3, the DNA is TGCGCCAGCTATCAGACTAGCGGTTACAATGAGCAGTTCTTC.

To note about this clonotype: Being one base from a much bigger clone, this may be a read error. The chain is built from TRBV6-6 and TRBJ2-1; 13 positions match TRBD2. Germline CDR1 and CDR2: MNHNY and SVGAGI (reference sequence). The length of the CDR3 is 16 residues. In DNA, the CDR3 is TGTACCAGCAGTTACCATACTAGCGGGAGGGGTGATGAGCAGTTCTTC. Translated: CTSSYHTSGRGDEQFF.

This clonotype appeared many times. The genes are TRBV11-3 and TRBJ2-1, with TRBD2 matching over 12 bases. V shed 4 bases, J shed 7 bases, and the junction held 8 bases outside the gene matches. Germline loops: CDR1 SGHNT, CDR2 YENEEA. The CDR3 is made up of 16 amino acids. The CDR3 DNA follows: TGTGCCAGCAGCTCCAGGACTAGCGGGGAAACTAATGAGCAGTTCTTC. It yields the protein CASSSRTSGETNEQFF.

Many counts were recorded for this clonotype. The V call is TRBV6-5, the J call TRBJ2-1; 8 nucleotides align to TRBD2. V lost 8 bases and J lost 5; bases outside the gene matches: 11. The CDR3 extends over 15 amino acids. Germline values: CDR1 MNHEY, CDR2 SVGAGI. CDR3 nucleotides: TGTGCCAGCGGGAGCGGGGCTAGCGGGCACAATGAGCAGTTCTTC. Amino acid sequence: CASGSGASGHNEQFF.

This clonotype was recorded a few times. The chain has TRBV2 and TRBJ2-6; 11 nucleotides agree with TRBD1. The ends lost 9 bases at V and 4 bases at J; junction bases unmatched: 11. The CDR3 loop spans 17 amino acids. The germline CDR1 and CDR2 sequences are SNHLY and FYNNEI. Here the CDR3 DNA reads TGTGCCAGGGGGACAGGGGGAGTAATTCTCGGGGCCAACGTCCTGACTTTC. This encodes CARGTGGVILGANVLTF.